One sample yielded the 16 T cell receptor beta chains listed below, sequenced in a study of regulatory T cells in long-lasting Graves disease. CDR3-region Arm-PCR and iRepertoire HTBI primers produced the TCR beta libraries. TCRdb analysed the multiplex PCR reads with MiXCR anew, one entry per CDR3 protein. This table has around 400,000 distinct CDR3 sequences, roughly 10% appearing once. The time point is: newly diagnosed GD, antithyroid drugs for less than 3 months. PBMC-extracted RNA yielded the TCR library. This same sample was also taken into another study, of T cells in Graves' hyperthyroidism and ophthalmopathy.

The material was peripheral blood mononuclear cells (PBMCs), obtained at new diagnosis, from a patient treated with antithyroid drugs. The receptor set was obtained from a woman aged 18-35 years with Graves disease.

In its sample, this clonotype was seen many times. The chain has TRBV7-9 and TRBJ2-2; D ambiguous. This CDR3 is built from 15 residues. Germline V CDR1 and CDR2: SEHNR, FQNEAQ (reference sequence). The germline V and J ends were trimmed by 5 bases and 0 bases, with 10 bases remaining between them. CDR3 loop: CASSPRGANTGELFF. The CDR3, as DNA: TGTGCCAGCAGCCCCCGTGGAGCGAACACCGGGGAGCTGTTTTTT.

At least ten counts were recorded for this clonotype. The gene calls are TRBV18 and TRBJ2-4; 8 bases map to TRBD1. This CDR3 contains 12 residues. In germline, CDR1 is KGHSH, CDR2 LQKENI. With 3 bases clipped from V and 15 bases from J, the junction kept 7 bases outside the gene matches. CDR3 region: CASSPSLGQGYF. CDR3 sequence (DNA): TGTGCCAGCTCACCTTCCCTAGGACAGGGGTACTTC.

This clonotype has at least ten counts. This chain connects TRBV18 to TRBJ2-1, with TRBD2 identical over 11 bases. The CDR3 loop spans 16 amino acids. The V gene's germline CDR1 is KGHSH and CDR2 LQKENI. The junction had 11 bases not matched to a gene; V was cut back by 3 bases and J by 10 bases. CDR3 sequence: CASSPQTSGMPGEQFF. CDR3 DNA sequence: TGTGCCAGCTCACCTCAGACTAGCGGGATGCCAGGGGAGCAGTTCTTC.

The V gene is TRBV7-3, the J gene TRBJ1-5; D is possibly TRBD1 (5 bases). This CDR3 comprises 16 residues. V was cut by 6 bases and J by 6 bases, with 21 bases left in between. Germline-derived CDR1 and CDR2 are SGHTA and FQGTGA. CDR3 nucleotide sequence: TGTGCCAGCAGGCGCCGGGGGAAGAAGGCTCGTCAGCCCCAGCATTTT. This sequence encodes CASRRRGKKARQPQHF.

This chain uses TRBV19 with TRBJ2-5; possibly TRBD2 for D (5 bases). Germline V CDR1 and CDR2: LNHDA, SQIVND (reference sequence). The CDR3 extends over 13 amino acids. Trimming removed 6 bases from V and 0 bases from J, with 8 bases in between. The CDR3 spells CASRAAYQETQYF. CDR3 bases: TGTGCCAGTAGAGCGGCTTACCAAGAGACCCAGTACTTC.

There are a few counts of this clonotype. A junction boundary mismatches the germline segment, possibly from a read error. The genes are TRBV20-1 and TRBJ2-2; 7 bases agree with TRBD1. CDR3 length: 17 residues. The germline V gene encodes CDR1 DFQATT and CDR2 SNEGSKA (reference sequence). The CDR3 here is CSARIQGPGGNTGELSF. The CDR3 DNA reads as TGCAGTGCCCGGATACAGGGGCCAGGGGGTAACACCGGGGAGCTGTCTTTT.

In regard to this clonotype: A much larger clone lies one base from this, so it may be a read error. The chain links TRBV6-1 to TRBJ1-5, with 7 bases lining up with TRBD1. This CDR3 region has 17 residues. V was pared by 7 bases and J by 0 bases, with 12 bases of the junction left unmatched. Germline V lookup: CDR1 MNHNS, CDR2 SASEGT. The CDR3 nucleotides are TGTGCCAGCACGCGGGGTAAGGGGGCAGGTAGCAATCAGCCCCAGCATTTT. Translated, it gives CASTRGKGAGSNQPQHF.

The gene calls are TRBV20-1 and TRBJ2-3; 10 bases fit TRBD2. The J segment lost 3 bases and the V segment lost 7 bases, leaving 10 bases of the junction unmatched. This CDR3 comprises 15 residues. Per the germline V gene, CDR1 is DFQATT and CDR2 is SNEGSKA (reference sequence). CDR3 region: CSVLTLAGVTDTQYF. In DNA, the CDR3 is TGCAGTGTACTGACCCTAGCGGGAGTGACAGATACGCAGTATTTT.

The J gene is TRBJ1-5, the V gene TRBV4-1, with D unclear. There are 15 residues in the CDR3. Trimming pared 1 base from V and 9 bases from J, leaving 16 bases between. Germline CDR1 and CDR2: MGHRA and YSYEKL. The CDR3 region is CASSQVYDSLGPQHF. In DNA, the CDR3 is TGCGCCAGCAGCCAAGTGTACGATAGCTTGGGGCCCCAGCATTTT.

This clonotype was found many times. The chain carries TRBV7-8 and TRBJ1-2; D is uncertain. In germline, CDR1 is SGHVS, CDR2 FQNEAQ. Trimming removed 1 base at V and 0 bases at J, with 9 bases between. This CDR3 has 15 residues. CDR3 nucleotide sequence: TGTGCCAGCAGCTTAGGGCGAGTTTCTAACTATGGCTACACCTTC. Its translation: CASSLGRVSNYGYTF.

This clonotype showed up just a few times. The rearrangement links TRBV29-1 to TRBJ1-1, with 8 bases identical to TRBD1. The ends lost 3 bases at V and 1 base at J; junction bases unmatched: 4. This CDR3 spans 14 amino acids. Germline V CDR1 and CDR2: SQVTM, ANQGSEA. The CDR3, as DNA: TGCAGCGTTGACGCGGGACAGGCGAACACTGAAGCTTTCTTT. It encodes CSVDAGQANTEAFF. Complete variable domain (other parts from reference TRBV29-1 and TRBJ1-1): SAVISQKPSRDICQRGTSLTIQCQVDSQVTMMFWYRQQPGQSLTLIATANQGSEATYESGFVIDKFPISRPNLTFSTLTVSNMSPEDSSIYLCSVDAGQANTEAFFGQGTRLTVV.

Note on this clonotype: One base away lies a much larger clone, so this may be a sequencing read error. The chain couples TRBV7-8 to TRBJ1-2, with D hard to call. V lost 5 bases, J lost 14 bases, and 18 bases lay in between. CDR1 and CDR2 from the germline V gene are SGHVS and FQNEAQ. CDR3 length equals 12 residues. The CDR3, as DNA: TGTGCCAGCAGCCCCGATCTCTTGGGTAAAACCTTC. Translated: CASSPDLLGKTF.

This clonotype was counted only a few times. This sequence joins TRBV4-3 and TRBJ1-2; possible D gene TRBD1, 6 bases. Germline loops: CDR1 LGHNA, CDR2 YSLEER. The length of the CDR3 is 15 residues. V was cut by 0 bases and J by 3 bases, with 11 bases left in between. CDR3 nucleotide sequence: TGCGCCAGCAGCCAAGATCGGGGGCGGGACTATGGCTACACCTTC. This codes for CASSQDRGRDYGYTF.

This clonotype was seen at least ten times. The V call is TRBV5-1, the J call TRBJ2-1; D perhaps matches TRBD2 (6 bases). CDR1 and CDR2 from the germline V gene are SGHRS and YFSETQ. V lost 4 bases and J lost 10, with 18 bases in between. The CDR3 sequence is 14 residues long. DNA of the CDR3: TGCGCCAGCAGCAAAGGGAGGTGGGAGAGGGAGCAGTTCTTC. It specifies CASSKGRWEREQFF.

This clonotype was observed many times. V and J are TRBV9 and TRBJ1-2; no definite D call. The CDR3 length is 16 residues. Trimming shortened V by 3 bases and J by 0 bases, and 15 bases separated the two germline ends. Germline CDR1 reads SGDLS; CDR2 reads YYNGEE. The CDR3 protein is CASSEPPTGANYGYTF. The CDR3 region has the DNA TGTGCCAGCAGCGAACCCCCGACCGGAGCTAACTATGGCTACACCTTC.

This clonotype has at least ten counts. V and J are TRBV7-2 and TRBJ2-2, with D maybe TRBD2 (6 bases). Germline V gene lookup returns CDR1 SGHTA and CDR2 FQGNSA. V was trimmed by 5 bases and J by 1 base, leaving 14 bases between them. The length of the CDR3 is 16 residues. CDR3 in DNA: TGTGCCAGCAGCGGGCGGGGTTCCCTGAACACCGGGGAGCTGTTTTTT. Its protein product is CASSGRGSLNTGELFF.